Listed below are T cell receptor beta chains from one sample, sequenced in a study of monozygotic twins with inflammatory bowel disease. With the 5' RACE reads reprocessed, TCRdb shows one record per CDR3 protein and no DNA. With about 450,000 distinct CDR3 sequences in the sample, the ten largest clones hold 2.4%. Sequencing was carried out using blood. These receptors all come from a human donor with ulcerative colitis or Crohn's disease, or a healthy co-twin of an affected twin (not recorded which). CDR3s include the opening cysteine and the closing phenylalanine or tryptophan. Fields, in order: J gene, V gene, CDR3 protein.

TRBJ2-3	TRBV11-2	CASSLYLAGGTTDTQYF
TRBJ2-1	TRBV21-1	CASSNLMSGGPYNEQFF
TRBJ2-1	TRBV4-1	CASSQGGGMQNEQFF
TRBJ1-2	TRBV29-1	CSVAGGDYGYTF
TRBJ1-5	TRBV20-1	CSARQGAFDSNQPQHF
TRBJ1-1	TRBV20-1	CSAKPGQGASEAFF
TRBJ2-7	TRBV6-5	CASSYQEGRTYEQYF
TRBJ2-2	TRBV7-2	CASSFGGLNTGELFF
TRBJ2-2	TRBV7-9	CAPAGAVNTGELFF
TRBJ2-1	TRBV9	CASSDDPGQGKNEQFF
TRBJ2-3	TRBV7-2	CASSLGAGRPTDTQYF
TRBJ2-1	TRBV9	CASSVSQGLRYNEQFF
TRBJ2-2	TRBV25-1	CASSDGMRGNTGELFF
TRBJ1-2	TRBV13	CASSSTGGAGYGYTF
TRBJ2-3	TRBV11-2	CASSLDASGHTDTQYF
TRBJ2-2	TRBV10-3	CAISESENGELFF
TRBJ2-3	TRBV20-1	CSAGGLAGGSGDTQYF
TRBJ1-1	TRBV18	CASSPPGRGNTEAFF
TRBJ2-5	TRBV7-9	CASRSRLAGQETQYF
TRBJ1-5	TRBV14	CASSRRIGQPQHF
TRBJ2-7	TRBV20-1	CSASGTSYEQYF
TRBJ2-2	TRBV6-2/TRBV6-3	CASRGLRTGGMSGELFF
TRBJ2-3	TRBV5-4	CASSLGGYTPTDTQYF
TRBJ2-7	TRBV3-1	CASSQSGYGGEQYF
TRBJ1-2	TRBV30	CAWSVQGYGYTF
TRBJ2-3	TRBV30	CAWSLLAVSTDTQYF
TRBJ2-7	TRBV12-3/TRBV12-4	CASSKNRSQYF
TRBJ2-3	TRBV11-3	CASSLEGTRRDTQYF
TRBJ2-7	TRBV7-2	CASSKTGTSTYEQYF
TRBJ2-1	TRBV5-1	CASSRMGQKLNEQFF
TRBJ2-7	TRBV30	CAWSVGRNYEQYF
TRBJ1-3	TRBV9	CASSVLGQGAGNTIYF
TRBJ1-4	TRBV5-1	CASSLSGGELRREKLFF
TRBJ1-1	TRBV9	CASSVSGLPSPGPEAFF
TRBJ2-1	TRBV5-1	CASSVDRADNEQFF